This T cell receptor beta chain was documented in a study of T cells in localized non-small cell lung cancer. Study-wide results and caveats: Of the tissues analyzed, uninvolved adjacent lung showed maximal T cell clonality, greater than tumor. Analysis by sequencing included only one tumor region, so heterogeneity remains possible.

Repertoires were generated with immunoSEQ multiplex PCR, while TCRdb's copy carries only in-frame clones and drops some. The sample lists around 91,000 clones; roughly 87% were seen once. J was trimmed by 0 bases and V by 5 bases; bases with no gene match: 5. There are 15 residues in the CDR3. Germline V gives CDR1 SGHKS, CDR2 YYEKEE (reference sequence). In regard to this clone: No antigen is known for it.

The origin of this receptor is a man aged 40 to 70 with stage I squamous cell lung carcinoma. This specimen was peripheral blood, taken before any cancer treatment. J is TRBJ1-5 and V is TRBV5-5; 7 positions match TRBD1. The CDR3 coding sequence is TGTGCCAGCAGATCAACAGGGGATAGCAATCAGCCCCAGCATTTT. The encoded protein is CASRSTGDSNQPQHF.